One and the same sample provided the 14 T cell receptor beta chains below, sequenced in a study of Graves' ophthalmopathy and Graves' hyperthyroidism. The authors amplified TCR beta CDR3 regions, and they did so from RNA transcripts for repertoire sequencing. Second-round multiplex PCR came after first-round RT-PCR with HTBI primers. MiXCR, applied by TCRdb to the multiplex PCR reads, yields one record per CDR3 protein. The sample has roughly 380,000 distinct CDR3 sequences, 15% seen once; the top ten hold 5.5% to 7%. The sequencing sample was made of peripheral blood. Source of these receptors: a young woman with stable Graves' hyperthyroidism.

At least ten counts were recorded for this clonotype. The chain combines TRBV19 with TRBJ1-1; D unresolved. The CDR3 extends over 13 amino acids. V lost 4 bases and J lost 3, with 9 bases in between. Germline-derived CDR1 and CDR2 are LNHDA and SQIVND (reference sequence). CDR3 sequence reads: CASSTRADTEAFF. CDR3 bases: TGTGCCAGTAGTACACGGGCAGACACTGAAGCTTTCTTT. The full variable domain, in which reference TRBV19 and TRBJ1-1 provide the parts outside the CDR3, is DGGITQSPKYLFRKEGQNVTLSCEQNLNHDAMYWYRQDPGQGLRLIYYSQIVNDFQKGDIAEGYSVSREKKESFPLTVTSAQKNPTAFYLCASSTRADTEAFFGQGTRLTVV.

This clonotype was picked up many times. V and J are TRBV11-2 and TRBJ2-7; D ambiguous. V shed 4 bases and J shed 3 bases, with 13 bases lying between them. The CDR3 loop spans 14 amino acids. Germline lookup yields CDR1 SGHAT and CDR2 FQNNGV. The CDR3 region is CASSSLYRVYEQYF. Here the CDR3 DNA reads TGTGCCAGCAGCTCCCTTTACAGAGTCTACGAGCAGTACTTC.

There are many counts of this clonotype. A junction end diverges from the germline sequence, so it may reflect a read error. This chain connects TRBV7-3 to TRBJ1-5; D unresolved. The CDR3 covers 9 residues. Germline V gene sequence: CDR1 SGHTA, CDR2 FQGTGA. The CDR3 spells CASTAGPSF. Written as DNA, the CDR3 is TGTGCCAGCACCGCGGGTCCTTCTTTT.

This clonotype was observed at least ten times. Here the CDR3 DNA reads TGTGCCAGCAGCGGGACGCTTGGAAACACCATATATTTT. It is translated as CASSGTLGNTIYF. The chain combines TRBV12-3 or TRBV12-4 with TRBJ1-3; D is possibly TRBD1 (5 bases). V was cut by 6 bases and J by 3 bases, with 9 bases left in between. This CDR3 contains 13 residues.

V and J are TRBV4-1 and TRBJ1-2; D call uncertain. The CDR3 extends over 13 amino acids. V was cut by 4 bases and J by 8 bases, with 14 bases left in between. Germline values: CDR1 MGHRA, CDR2 YSYEKL. The CDR3 reads CASSPESPPGYTF. CDR3 nucleotides: TGCGCCAGCAGCCCCGAATCCCCTCCGGGCTACACCTTC.

The rearrangement joins TRBV4-1 to TRBJ2-5; D assignment may be TRBD1 or TRBD2 (5 bases each). The V gene lost 4 bases and the J gene lost 5 bases, with 17 bases spanning the gap. The CDR3 loop spans 15 amino acids. The germline CDR1 and CDR2 sequences are MGHRA and YSYEKL. CDR3 amino acids: CASSPDAGSKETQYF. CDR3 nucleotide sequence: TGCGCCAGCAGCCCCGACGCAGGGAGTAAGGAGACCCAGTACTTC.

This clonotype was seen more than once but under ten times. An end of the junction does not agree with germline; a read error may underlie this. The chain is built from TRBV13 and TRBJ2-7; a possible D gene is TRBD1 (5 bases). Germline CDR1 reads PRHDT; CDR2 reads FYEKMQ (reference sequence). This CDR3 comprises 13 residues. In DNA, the CDR3 is TGTGCCAGCAGCACTCGCCGGCTTTGGGGCCAGAACTTC. The encoded protein is CASSTRRLWGQNF.

Ten or more counts support this clonotype. The rearrangement joins TRBV6-5 to TRBJ1-1; unclear D gene. Trimming stripped 8 bases from V and 4 bases from J, with 17 bases between. CDR3 length equals 14 residues. CDR1 is MNHEY, CDR2 SVGAGI, per germline. CDR3 loop: CASRTLVGFTEAFF. CDR3 DNA: TGTGCCAGCCGGACCCTCGTCGGTTTCACTGAAGCTTTCTTT.

In its sample, this clonotype was seen a few times. This chain joins TRBV14 and TRBJ2-5, with D maybe TRBD1 (6 bases). Trimming pared 1 base from V and 0 bases from J, leaving 12 bases between. Germline values: CDR1 SGHDN, CDR2 FVKESK. CDR3 length: 16 amino acids. CDR3 in amino acids: CASSQGGHLYQETQYF. Here the CDR3 DNA reads TGTGCCAGCAGCCAAGGGGGACACCTGTACCAAGAGACCCAGTACTTC.

In its sample, this clonotype was seen a few times. The genes are TRBV11-1 and TRBJ2-5; D ambiguous. Germline loops: CDR1 SGHAT, CDR2 FQDESV (reference sequence). Trimming pared 3 bases from V and 5 bases from J, leaving 10 bases between. The CDR3 consists of 13 residues. In DNA form, the CDR3 reads TGTGCCAGCAGCTTCTGGGCCTCCGAGACCCAGTACTTC. Residues: CASSFWASETQYF. The variable domain in full, completed from reference TRBV11-1 and TRBJ2-5, reads EAEVAQSPRYKITEKSQAVAFWCDPISGHATLYWYRQILGQGPELLVQFQDESVVDDSQLPKDRFSAERLKGVDSTLKIQPAELGDSAMYLCASSFWASETQYFGPGTRLLVL.

This clonotype occurred once. The chain recombines TRBV15 with TRBJ1-2; the D gene is possibly TRBD1 (6 bases). In germline, CDR1 is LNHNV, CDR2 YYDKDF (reference sequence). The CDR3 is made up of 14 amino acids. Trimming pared 6 bases from V and 2 bases from J, leaving 13 bases between. The CDR3 loop is CATRKVQGNYGYTF. Here the CDR3 DNA reads TGTGCCACCAGGAAGGTACAGGGAAACTATGGCTACACCTTC.

The rearrangement joins TRBV6-2 or TRBV6-3 to TRBJ1-5; TRBD1 is a possible D gene (6 bases). Germline V gene data show CDR1 as MNHEY and CDR2 as SVGEGT. V lost 2 bases, J lost 5 bases, and 13 bases lay in between. This CDR3 has 15 amino acids. The DNA for the CDR3 is TGTGCCAGCAGTTACGGGGGCCTACGCGATCAGCCCCAGCATTTT. Amino acid sequence: CASSYGGLRDQPQHF.

This clonotype turned up a few times. A read error may be the cause here, since a much bigger clone is one base away. The genes are TRBV6-2 or TRBV6-3 and TRBJ2-4; 10 nucleotides line up with TRBD1. The CDR3 totals 14 residues. Germline V gene lookup returns CDR1 MNHEY and CDR2 SVGEGT. The CDR3 DNA follows: TGTGCCAGCATGACAGGGGGCCGAGTAGACATTAAGTACTTC. It is translated as CASMTGGRVDIKYF.

About this clonotype: The germline gene is not matched at one end of the junction; a read error may be the cause. This rearrangement joins TRBV3-1 to TRBJ1-6; D unresolved. From germline, CDR1 is LGHDT and CDR2 YNNKEL (reference sequence). There are 13 residues in the CDR3. CDR3 in amino acids: CASSQSRASPPHF. In DNA, the CDR3 is TGTGCCAGCAGCCAAAGTCGGGCCTCACCCCCCCACTTT.